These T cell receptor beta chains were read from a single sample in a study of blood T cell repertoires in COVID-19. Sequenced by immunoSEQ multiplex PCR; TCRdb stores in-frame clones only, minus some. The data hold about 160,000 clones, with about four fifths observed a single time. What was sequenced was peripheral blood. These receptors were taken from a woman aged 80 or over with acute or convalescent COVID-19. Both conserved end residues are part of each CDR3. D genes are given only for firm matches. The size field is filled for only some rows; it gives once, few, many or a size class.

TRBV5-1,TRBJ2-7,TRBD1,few,TGCGCCAGCAGCTCCCAACCTGGGACAGGCAACCAGCAGTACTTC,CASSSQPGTGNQQYF
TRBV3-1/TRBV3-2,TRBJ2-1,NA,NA,TGTGCCAGCAGTAACGTACTAAATGAGCAGTTCTTC,CASSNVLNEQFF
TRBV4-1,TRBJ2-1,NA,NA,TGCGCCAGCAGCCAAGACGGGGGGCTCACCTACAATGAGCAGTTCTTC,CASSQDGGLTYNEQFF
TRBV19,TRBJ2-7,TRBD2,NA,TGTGCCAGTAGGTCCGGGGGGGCGATATCCTACGAGCAGTACTTC,CASRSGGAISYEQYF
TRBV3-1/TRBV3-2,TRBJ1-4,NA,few,TGTGCCAGCAGCCAAGGCGGGGGCAGGGATGAAAAACTGTTTTTT,CASSQGGGRDEKLFF
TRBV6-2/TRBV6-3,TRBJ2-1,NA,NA,TGTGCCAGCAGTTACGGGGGGACAGCATCCAATGAGCAGTTCTTC,CASSYGGTASNEQFF
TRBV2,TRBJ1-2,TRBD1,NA,TGTGCCAGCAGTTCGGGACAGGGGGCGAGTGGCTACACCTTC,CASSSGQGASGYTF
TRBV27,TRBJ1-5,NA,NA,TGTGCCAGCAGTTTAACGGGACAACGGAACAATCAGCCCCAGCATTTT,CASSLTGQRNNQPQHF
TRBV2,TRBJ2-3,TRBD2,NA,TGTGCCAGCAGTGACGCACACAGCGGGAATACAGATACGCAGTATTTT,CASSDAHSGNTDTQYF
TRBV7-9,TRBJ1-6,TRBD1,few,TGTGCCTCCAACCAGGGGGATAATTCACCCCTCCACTTT,CASNQGDNSPLHF
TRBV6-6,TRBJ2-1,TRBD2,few,TGTGCCAGTCAGGAGACTAGCGGGATCAATGAGCAGTTCTTC,CASQETSGINEQFF
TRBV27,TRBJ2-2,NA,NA,TGTGCCAGCAGTCTAGTGGCCGGGGAGCTGTTTTTT,CASSLVAGELFF
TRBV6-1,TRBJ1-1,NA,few,TGTGCCAGCAGTGAAGTGACAGCAGGGGACACTGAAGCTTTCTTT,CASSEVTAGDTEAFF
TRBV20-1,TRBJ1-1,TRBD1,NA,TGCAGTGCGGACAGGGGGAGAGCTTTCTTT,CSADRGRAFF
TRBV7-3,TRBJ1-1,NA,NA,TGTGCCAGCAGCTTGTTGCCAACTGCGGGTGAAGCTTTCTTT,CASSLLPTAGEAFF
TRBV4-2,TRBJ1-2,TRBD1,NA,TGTGCCAGCAGCCCTGGGACAGGGAGCTATGGCTACACCTTC,CASSPGTGSYGYTF
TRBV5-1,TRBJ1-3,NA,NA,TGCGCCAGCAGCTCGGGGGGACATGGAAACACCATATATTTT,CASSSGGHGNTIYF
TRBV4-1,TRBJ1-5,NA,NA,TGCGCCAGCAGCCAAGATGACAGGAATCAGCCCCAGCATTTT,CASSQDDRNQPQHF
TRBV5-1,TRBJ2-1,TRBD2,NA,TGCGCCAGCAGCTTGGCGGGGGGGCCTTATGAGCAGTTCTTC,CASSLAGGPYEQFF
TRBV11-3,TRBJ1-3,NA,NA,TGTGCCAGCAGCTTGCGATGGGGCGGGGGACGGGGGACTTGGAACACCATATATTTT,CASSLRWGGGRGTWNTIYF
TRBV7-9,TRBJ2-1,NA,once,TGTGCCAGCAGTCAGCCGGGACTGGGGTACAATGAGCAGTTCTTC,CASSQPGLGYNEQFF
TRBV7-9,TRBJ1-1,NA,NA,TGTGCCAGCAGCTTAGTAGGGGGAATGAACACTGAAGCTTTCTTT,CASSLVGGMNTEAFF
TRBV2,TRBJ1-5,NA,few,TGTGCCAGCAGTTCTGGACAGAGCAATCAGCCCCAGCATTTT,CASSSGQSNQPQHF
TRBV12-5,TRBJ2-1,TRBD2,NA,TGTGCTAGTGTCCCAAGCGGGAGGGCCATGCAGTTCTTC,CASVPSGRAMQFF
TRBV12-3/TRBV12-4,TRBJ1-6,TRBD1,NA,TGTGCCAGCAGTTTAAAGGGGGCAACCCTCCACTTT,CASSLKGATLHF
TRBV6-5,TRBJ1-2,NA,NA,TGTGCCAGCAGGTTCCTACAGGGTCAGTATGGCTACACCTTC,CASRFLQGQYGYTF
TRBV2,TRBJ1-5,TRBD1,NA,TGTGCCAGCAGCGGGACAGTAAATAGCAATCAGCCCCAGCATTTT,CASSGTVNSNQPQHF
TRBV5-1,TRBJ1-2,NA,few,TGCGCCAGCAGCTTGGGGTGGGGCAATTCTCGCTATGGCTACACCTTC,CASSLGWGNSRYGYTF
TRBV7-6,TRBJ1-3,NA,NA,TGTGCCAGCAGCCCTGACTCCGCAGAGGACACCATATATTTT,CASSPDSAEDTIYF
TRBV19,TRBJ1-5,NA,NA,TGTGCCAGTAGTATAGTCCAAAACAGGTACAATCAGCCCCAGCATTTT,CASSIVQNRYNQPQHF
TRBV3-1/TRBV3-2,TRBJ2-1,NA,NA,TGTGCCAGCAGCCAAAACCGGCAGGGTCGGAGGTTCTTC,CASSQNRQGRRFF
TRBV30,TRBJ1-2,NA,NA,TGTGCCTGGAGATGGGGGGGAGGCTACACCTTC,CAWRWGGGYTF
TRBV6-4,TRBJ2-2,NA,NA,TGTGCCAGCAGTGACTCTGGCCACGGGGAGCTGTTTTTT,CASSDSGHGELFF
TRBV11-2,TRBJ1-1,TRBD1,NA,TGTGCCAGCAGACCTAGGACAGGGGGCTTCACTGAAGCTTTCTTT,CASRPRTGGFTEAFF
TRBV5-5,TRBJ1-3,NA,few,TGTGCCAGCAGCTTACGGACAATCAGCTCTGGAAACACCATATATTTT,CASSLRTISSGNTIYF
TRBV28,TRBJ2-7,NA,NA,TGTGCCAGCACCATAAACCAGGGGACAGAGCAGTACTTC,CASTINQGTEQYF
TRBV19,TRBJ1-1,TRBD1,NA,TGTGCCAGTACCCCGGCTTCTAGGGGGCGCCTCACTGAAGCTTTCTTT,CASTPASRGRLTEAFF
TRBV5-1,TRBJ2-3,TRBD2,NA,TGCGCCAGTCGAGCGGGGGGGCCAGGAGATACGCAGTATTTT,CASRAGGPGDTQYF
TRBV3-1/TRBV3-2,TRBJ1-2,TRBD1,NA,TGTGCCAGCAGTCTAAACCCGGGACAGGGTAACTATGGCTACACCTTC,CASSLNPGQGNYGYTF